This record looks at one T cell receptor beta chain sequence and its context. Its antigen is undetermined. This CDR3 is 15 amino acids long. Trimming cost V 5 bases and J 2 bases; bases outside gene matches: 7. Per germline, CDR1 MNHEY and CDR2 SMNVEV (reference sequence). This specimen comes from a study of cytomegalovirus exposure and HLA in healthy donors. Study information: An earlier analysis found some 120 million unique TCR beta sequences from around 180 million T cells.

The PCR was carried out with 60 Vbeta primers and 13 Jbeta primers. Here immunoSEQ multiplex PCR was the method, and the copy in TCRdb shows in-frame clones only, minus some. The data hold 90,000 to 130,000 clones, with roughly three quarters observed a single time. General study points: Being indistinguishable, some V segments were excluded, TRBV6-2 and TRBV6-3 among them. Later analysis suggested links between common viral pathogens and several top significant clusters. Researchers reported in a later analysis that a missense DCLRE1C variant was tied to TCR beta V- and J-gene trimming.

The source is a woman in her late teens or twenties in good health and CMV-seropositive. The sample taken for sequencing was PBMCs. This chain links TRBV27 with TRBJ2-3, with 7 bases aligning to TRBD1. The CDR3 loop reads CASSARQGATDTQYF. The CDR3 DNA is TGTGCCAGCAGTGCCCGACAGGGAGCCACAGATACGCAGTATTTT.